The clone carrying this TCR beta chain was seen ten or more times. The entry originates in a study of glioma-infiltrating T cells. The CDR3 length is 13 residues. Germline V gene sequence: CDR1 MDHEN, CDR2 SYDVKM. The V and J ends lost 3 bases and 5 bases respectively, with 10 bases between them. Using RNA template, CDR3s of TCR alpha and beta were amplified with iRepertoire arm-PCR. TCRdb ran MiXCR on the multiplex PCR reads and lists one entry per CDR3 protein. The table includes about 140,000 distinct CDR3 sequences, about 39% detected once. The sequencing input was glioma tissue, nonneoplastic brain tissue, or PBMCs (not recorded which). The sequence was collected from a human donor with low-grade glioma or glioblastoma, undergoing nonglioma brain surgery, or in good health (not recorded which). The V and J genes are TRBV28 and TRBJ1-2; D possibly corresponds to TRBD1 (5 bases). DNA for the CDR3: TGTGCCAGCAGTTTCAGGGACGGTTATGGCTACACCTTC. This codes for CASSFRDGYGYTF.